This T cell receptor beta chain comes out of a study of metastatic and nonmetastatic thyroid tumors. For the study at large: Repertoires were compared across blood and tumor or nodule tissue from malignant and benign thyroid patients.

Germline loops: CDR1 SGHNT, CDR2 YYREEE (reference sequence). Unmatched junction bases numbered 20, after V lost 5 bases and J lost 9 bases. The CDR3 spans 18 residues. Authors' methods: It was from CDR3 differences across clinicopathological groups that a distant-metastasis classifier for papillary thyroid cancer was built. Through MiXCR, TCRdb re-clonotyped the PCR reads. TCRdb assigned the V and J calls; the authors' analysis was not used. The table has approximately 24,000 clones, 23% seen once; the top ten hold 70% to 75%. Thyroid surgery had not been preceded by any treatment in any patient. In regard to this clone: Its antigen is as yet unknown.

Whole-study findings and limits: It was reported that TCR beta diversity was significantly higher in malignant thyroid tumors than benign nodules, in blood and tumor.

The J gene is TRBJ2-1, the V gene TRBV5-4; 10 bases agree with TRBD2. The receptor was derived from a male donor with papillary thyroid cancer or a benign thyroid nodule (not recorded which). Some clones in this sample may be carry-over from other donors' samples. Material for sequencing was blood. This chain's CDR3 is CASRLRPEAGGLSGEQFF. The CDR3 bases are TGTGCCAGCAGATTGCGGCCGGAAGCGGGAGGGCTCTCCGGTGAGCAGTTCTTC.